Following are 30 T cell receptor beta chains from one sample sequenced in a study of blood T cell repertoires in COVID-19. Produced via immunoSEQ multiplex PCR; TCRdb's table is partial and in-frame only. Of tens of thousands of clones detected, 75% to 90% appear once; the ten largest clones hold over 2.5%. Sequenced input: peripheral blood. Receptor source: a woman aged 45-59 years with active or convalescent COVID-19.

J is TRBJ2-1 and V is TRBV9, with 9 bases matching TRBD2. The V gene's germline CDR1 is SGDLS and CDR2 YYNGEE. This CDR3 spans 14 amino acids. V dropped 3 bases and J dropped 6; count of bases not matched to a gene: 4. The CDR3 spells CASSDPGLANEQFF. The CDR3 DNA follows: TGTGCCAGCAGCGACCCGGGACTAGCCAATGAGCAGTTCTTC.

CDR3 sequence: CASSLGQKNTEAFF. The CDR3 bases are TGTGCCAGCAGTTTAGGACAGAAGAACACTGAAGCTTTCTTT. The genes are TRBV28 and TRBJ1-1; D perhaps matches TRBD1 (6 bases). Trimming removed 2 bases at V and 1 base at J, with 8 bases between. Per the germline V gene, CDR1 is MDHEN and CDR2 is SYDVKM. This CDR3 comprises 14 residues.

The chain links TRBV2 to TRBJ1-4, with 8 bases fitting TRBD1. Germline lookup yields CDR1 SNHLY and CDR2 FYNNEI. Trimming cost V 3 bases and J 2 bases; bases outside gene matches: 2. This CDR3 spans 15 amino acids. The CDR3: CASSDRGRTNEKLFF. The CDR3 DNA is TGTGCCAGCAGTGACAGGGGGCGGACTAATGAAAAACTGTTTTTT.

The V call is TRBV12-3 or TRBV12-4, the J call TRBJ1-5; D not certain. The length of the CDR3 is 12 residues. V lost 3 bases and J 11 bases, leaving 11 bases between the germline ends. This CDR3 is CASSLGSDSQHF. The CDR3 nucleotides read TGTGCCAGCAGTTTGGGCTCGGACTCCCAGCATTTT.

CDR3 coding DNA: TGTGCCAGCAGTTATGCCTCTCCTAGCCGGATCGGGGAGCTGTTTTTT. Residues: CASSYASPSRIGELFF. The J gene is TRBJ2-2, the V gene TRBV6-2 or TRBV6-3; maybe TRBD2 (5 bases). The germline V gene encodes CDR1 MNHEY and CDR2 SVGEGT. The CDR3 sequence is 16 residues long. V was cut by 3 bases and J by 7 bases, with 18 bases left in between.

Only a few counts were recorded for this clone. The chain has TRBV5-1 and TRBJ1-4, with TRBD1 matching 9 bases. The CDR3 consists of 15 residues. CDR1 and CDR2 from the germline V gene are SGHRS and YFSETQ. Losses at the gene ends were 4 bases for V and 8 bases for J; bases not matched to a gene: 9. DNA of the CDR3: TGCGCCAGCAGCCCCGGACAGGGGCCAGGCGAAAAACTGTTTTTT. Its translation: CASSPGQGPGEKLFF.

Here the CDR3 DNA reads TGTGCCAGCAGTTACCAGGGTGGCTACACCTTC. Translating it yields CASSYQGGYTF. The V and J genes are TRBV6-6 and TRBJ1-2; TRBD1 is a possible D gene (5 bases). This CDR3 contains 11 residues. Germline V gene sequence: CDR1 MNHNY, CDR2 SVGAGI (reference sequence). Trimming pared 2 bases from V and 7 bases from J, leaving 5 bases between.

This rearrangement joins TRBV30 to TRBJ1-1, with D possibly matching TRBD1 (5 bases). The CDR3 runs to 14 residues. The V and J ends lost 0 bases and 4 bases respectively, with 12 bases between them. Germline-derived CDR1 and CDR2 are GTSNPN and SVGIG (reference sequence). CDR3 amino acids: CAWSVPRVGTEAFF. The CDR3 region has the DNA TGTGCCTGGAGTGTACCCAGGGTGGGCACTGAAGCTTTCTTT.

The chain carries TRBV10-3 and TRBJ1-1; no firm D call. Germline V gives CDR1 ENHRY, CDR2 SYGVKD. V lost 4 bases and J 3 bases, leaving 12 bases between the germline ends. The CDR3 has 14 residues. The CDR3 here is CAISAQADDTEAFF. CDR3 bases: TGTGCCATCAGTGCCCAGGCCGATGACACTGAAGCTTTCTTT.

The V gene is TRBV9, the J gene TRBJ2-3; TRBD2 matches 8 bases. The CDR3 is 14 residues long. Trimming cost V 2 bases and J 2 bases; bases outside gene matches: 1. The germline gives CDR1 SGDLS, CDR2 YYNGEE. In nucleotides, the CDR3 is TGTGCCAGCAGCGTTAGCGGGGCCACAGATACGCAGTATTTT. Protein: CASSVSGATDTQYF.

This clone has a handful of counts. The gene calls are TRBV21-1 and TRBJ2-7; the table's D call, TRBD2, has no DNA check behind it. TRBV21-1 constitutes a pseudogene. The CDR3 runs 15 residues. The DNA for the CDR3 is TGTGCCAGCAAAGGCGGACTTACCGCTTCCTACGAGCAGTACTTC. Protein product: CASKGGLTASYEQYF.

The chain couples TRBV10-3 to TRBJ2-3, with TRBD2 matching 15 bases. The CDR3 covers 17 residues. The junction had 6 bases not matched to a gene; V was cut back by 8 bases and J by 0 bases. Per the germline V gene, CDR1 is ENHRY and CDR2 is SYGVKD. CDR3 in amino acids: CAIRTSGGEPSTDTQYF. In nucleotides, the CDR3 is TGTGCCATCCGGACTAGCGGGGGGGAACCTAGCACAGATACGCAGTATTTT.

The chain combines TRBV6-6 with TRBJ1-1; 8 bases line up with TRBD1. Germline trimming cut 0 bases from V and 6 bases from J; bases unmatched to any gene: 6. CDR1 is MNHNY and CDR2 is SVGAGI in the germline V gene (reference sequence). This CDR3 region has 15 residues. CDR3 residues: CASSYSRAGGAEAFF. CDR3 nucleotide sequence: TGTGCCAGCAGTTACTCGAGGGCAGGGGGCGCTGAAGCTTTCTTT.

The chain uses TRBV3-1 (or the pseudogene TRBV3-2) and TRBJ2-1, with D possibly being TRBD1 (5 bases). Trimming took 4 bases from V and 15 from J, leaving 19 bases between them. CDR1 is LGHDT and CDR2 is YNNKEL in the germline V gene (reference sequence). The CDR3 runs 13 residues. In DNA, the CDR3 is TGTGCCAGCAGCCCCTCCTGGCAGGGCCGCGTGTTCTTC. This sequence encodes CASSPSWQGRVFF.

V gene TRBV4-2 combines with J gene TRBJ2-6; a weak D match, TRBD1 (5 bases). Germline V gene sequence: CDR1 LGHNA, CDR2 YNFKEQ. The CDR3 runs 17 residues. Trimming took 1 base from V and 2 from J, leaving 12 bases between them. As DNA, the CDR3 is TGTGCCAGCAGCCAAGGATTGCAGGGAACTGGGGCCAACGTCCTGACTTTC. This translates into CASSQGLQGTGANVLTF.

This chain's CDR3 is CASSPGQGDGTGELFF. For the CDR3, the DNA is TGTGCCAGCAGCCCCGGACAGGGGGATGGGACCGGGGAGCTGTTTTTT. The rearrangement joins TRBV5-4 to TRBJ2-2, with 10 bases matching TRBD1. Germline CDR1 reads SGHNT; CDR2 reads YYREEE (reference sequence). V was clipped by 4 bases and J by 5 bases; unmatched bases: 8. This CDR3 region has 16 residues.

V usage is TRBV3-1 (or the pseudogene TRBV3-2) and J usage is TRBJ1-2; D is unclear. Deletions cut 3 bases from V and 7 bases from J, with 9 bases between. The germline V gene has CDR1 LGHDT and CDR2 YNNKEL (reference sequence). This CDR3 contains 12 residues. CDR3 residues: CASSHAGGGYTF. The CDR3 bases are TGTGCCAGCAGCCACGCAGGTGGTGGCTACACCTTC.

CDR3 amino acids: CASSYRTGNQPQHF. CDR3 nucleotide sequence: TGTGCCAGCAGTTACAGGACAGGCAATCAGCCCCAGCATTTT. The rearrangement links TRBV6-5 to TRBJ1-5; a possible D gene is TRBD1 (6 bases). CDR1 and CDR2 (germline): MNHEY, SVGAGI. The CDR3 spans 14 residues. Trimming took 2 bases from V and 2 from J, leaving 7 bases between them.

This clone has more than one count but fewer than ten. Other DNA sequences in this specimen translate into the identical CDR3. The rearrangement links TRBV19 to TRBJ1-1; D may be TRBD1 (5 bases). Germline assignment: CDR1 LNHDA and CDR2 SQIVND (reference sequence). V gave up 5 bases and J gave up 0 bases, with 10 bases separating them. This CDR3 is 14 amino acids long. CDR3 nucleotide sequence: TGTGCCAGTAGTGAAACAGGAGTGAACACTGAAGCTTTCTTT. Translation: CASSETGVNTEAFF. Supplemented by reference TRBV19 and TRBJ1-1, the full variable domain reads DGGITQSPKYLFRKEGQNVTLSCEQNLNHDAMYWYRQDPGQGLRLIYYSQIVNDFQKGDIAEGYSVSREKKESFPLTVTSAQKNPTAFYLCASSETGVNTEAFFGQGTRLTVV.

The rearrangement joins TRBV10-3 to TRBJ1-3; 9 positions agree with TRBD1. The CDR3 runs 13 residues. Germline CDR1 and CDR2: ENHRY and SYGVKD. With 6 bases clipped from V and 8 bases from J, the junction kept 5 bases outside the gene matches. As DNA, the CDR3 is TGTGCCATCAGACTACAGGGGGCAGACACCATATATTTT. This translates into CAIRLQGADTIYF.

CDR3 bases: TGTGCCAGTAGTATGTCGAGCAACAGGGGTCACGAGCAGTACTTC. It encodes CASSMSSNRGHEQYF. The chain employs TRBV19 and TRBJ2-7; TRBD1 matches at 7 bases. This CDR3 comprises 15 residues. Germline V gives CDR1 LNHDA, CDR2 SQIVND (reference sequence). V shed 3 bases and J 5 bases; nucleotides not matched to a gene: 10.

The chain links TRBV7-9 to TRBJ1-6, with 9 bases fitting TRBD1. The J segment lost 6 bases and the V segment lost 5 bases, leaving 5 bases of the junction unmatched. Looked up from germline, CDR1 is SEHNR and CDR2 is FQNEAQ (reference sequence). The CDR3 contains 15 residues. CDR3 in amino acids: CASSLSGQGNSPLHF. CDR3 nucleotides: TGTGCCAGCAGCCTCTCGGGACAGGGTAATTCACCCCTCCACTTT. The variable domain in full, completed from reference TRBV7-9 and TRBJ1-6, reads DTGVSQNPRHKITKRGQNVTFRCDPISEHNRLYWYRQTLGQGPEFLTYFQNEAQLEKSRLLSDRFSAERPKGSFSTLEIQRTEQGDSAMYLCASSLSGQGNSPLHFGNGTRLTVT.

The V gene is TRBV21-1, the J gene TRBJ2-5; the table calls TRBD2, which could not be checked here. TRBV21-1 is designated a pseudogene. CDR3 length: 15 amino acids. The CDR3 DNA sequence: TGTGCCAGCGGGACTAGCGGGGGGGCGTATGAGACCCAGTACTTC. Its protein product is CASGTSGGAYETQYF.

The chain has TRBV30 and TRBJ1-1, with 7 nucleotides matching TRBD1. CDR1 and CDR2 (germline): GTSNPN, SVGIG (reference sequence). J was trimmed by 0 bases and V by 0 bases; bases with no gene match: 7. This CDR3 spans 16 amino acids. CDR3: CAWSVWRQGMNTEAFF. As DNA, the CDR3 is TGTGCCTGGAGTGTATGGCGACAGGGAATGAACACTGAAGCTTTCTTT.

The V gene is TRBV19, the J gene TRBJ1-1; D uncertain. V was pared by 2 bases and J by 4 bases, with 8 bases between. The germline V gene encodes CDR1 LNHDA and CDR2 SQIVND (reference sequence). There are 13 residues in the CDR3. This chain's CDR3 is CASSILRSTEAFF. The CDR3 DNA reads as TGTGCCAGTAGTATATTGAGATCCACTGAAGCTTTCTTT.

The rearrangement joins TRBV6-4 to TRBJ2-2; D possibly corresponds to TRBD1 (6 bases). CDR1 and CDR2 (germline): MRHNA, SNTAGT. V was trimmed by 6 bases and J by 3 bases, leaving 8 bases between them. The CDR3 has 13 residues. CDR3 in DNA: TGTGCCAGCAGCAGGGGTGACACCGGGGAGCTGTTTTTT. Protein product: CASSRGDTGELFF.

V is TRBV5-1 and J is TRBJ1-4; D is unresolved. From germline, CDR1 is SGHRS and CDR2 YFSETQ. The V and J ends lost 4 bases and 2 bases respectively, with 12 bases between them. This CDR3 spans 15 amino acids. Here the CDR3 DNA reads TGCGCCAGCAGCGGGCGAGGAGGTACTAATGAAAAACTGTTTTTT. It codes for CASSGRGGTNEKLFF. Full variable domain (rest looked up from reference TRBV5-1 and TRBJ1-4): KAGVTQTPRYLIKTRGQQVTLSCSPISGHRSVSWYQQTPGQGLQFLFEYFSETQRNKGNFPGRFSGRQFSNSRSEMNVSTLELGDSALYLCASSGRGGTNEKLFFGSGTQLSVL.

This clone was found a few times. V usage is TRBV5-4 and J usage is TRBJ2-3; 9 nucleotides align to TRBD1. From germline, CDR1 is SGHNT and CDR2 YYREEE (reference sequence). This CDR3 has 14 amino acids. Trimming took 9 bases from V and 6 from J; bases not matched to a gene: 11. The CDR3: CATFSGQGADTQYF. The CDR3 DNA follows: TGTGCCACCTTTTCGGGACAGGGTGCCGATACGCAGTATTTT.

The chain combines TRBV12-3 or TRBV12-4 with TRBJ2-3; D unresolved. The CDR3 is made up of 12 amino acids. V lost 4 bases to trimming and J lost 7 bases, with 9 bases between them. The CDR3 loop is CASSYPSYTQYF. The CDR3 region has the DNA TGTGCCAGCAGTTACCCGAGTTATACGCAGTATTTT.

This chain connects TRBV7-3 to TRBJ2-3; 7 positions match TRBD2. Germline loops: CDR1 SGHTA, CDR2 FQGTGA. V was pared by 0 bases and J by 3 bases, with 6 bases of the junction left unmatched. This CDR3 is built from 16 residues. The CDR3 region is CASSLTLAGETDTQYF. The CDR3 DNA sequence: TGTGCCAGCAGCTTAACGCTCGCGGGGGAGACAGATACGCAGTATTTT.